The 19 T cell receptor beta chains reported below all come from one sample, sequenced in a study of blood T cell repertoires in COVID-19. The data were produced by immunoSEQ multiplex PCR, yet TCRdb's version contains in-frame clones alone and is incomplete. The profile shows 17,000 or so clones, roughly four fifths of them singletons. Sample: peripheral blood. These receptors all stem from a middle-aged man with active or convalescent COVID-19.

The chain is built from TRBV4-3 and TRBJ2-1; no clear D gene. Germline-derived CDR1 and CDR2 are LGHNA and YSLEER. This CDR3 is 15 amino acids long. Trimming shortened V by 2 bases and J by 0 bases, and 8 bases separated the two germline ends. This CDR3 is CASSQLLSSYNEQFF. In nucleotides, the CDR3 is TGCGCCAGCAGCCAACTCCTAAGCTCCTACAATGAGCAGTTCTTC.

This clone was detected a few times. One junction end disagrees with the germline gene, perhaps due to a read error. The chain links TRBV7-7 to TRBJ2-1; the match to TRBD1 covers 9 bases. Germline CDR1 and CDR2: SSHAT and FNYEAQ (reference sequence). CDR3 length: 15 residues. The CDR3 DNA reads TGTGCTAGCAGCCCCGGGACAGGGTGGGGGAATGAGCAGTTCTTC. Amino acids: CASSPGTGWGNEQFF.

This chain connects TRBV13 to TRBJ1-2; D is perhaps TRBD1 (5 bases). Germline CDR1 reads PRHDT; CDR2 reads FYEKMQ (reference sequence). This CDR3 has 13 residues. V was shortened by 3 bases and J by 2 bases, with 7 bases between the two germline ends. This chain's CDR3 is CASSLGRNYGYTF. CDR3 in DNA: TGTGCCAGCAGCTTGGGGCGGAACTATGGCTACACCTTC.

The CDR3 region has the DNA TGTGCCAGTACCGTCGCCGGGATTAACTATGGCTACACCTTC. It translates to CASTVAGINYGYTF. V gene TRBV19 combines with J gene TRBJ1-2; D is ambiguous. Germline assignment: CDR1 LNHDA and CDR2 SQIVND (reference sequence). The V end lost 7 bases, the J end lost 1 base, and 13 bases lay between the germline ends. The CDR3 loop spans 14 amino acids.

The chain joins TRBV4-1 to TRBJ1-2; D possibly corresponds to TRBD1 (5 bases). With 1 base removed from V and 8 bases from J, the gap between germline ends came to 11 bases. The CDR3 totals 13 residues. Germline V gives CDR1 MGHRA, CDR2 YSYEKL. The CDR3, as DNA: TGCGCCAGCAGCCAAGGTCCAGGGCAGGGCTACACCTTC. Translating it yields CASSQGPGQGYTF.

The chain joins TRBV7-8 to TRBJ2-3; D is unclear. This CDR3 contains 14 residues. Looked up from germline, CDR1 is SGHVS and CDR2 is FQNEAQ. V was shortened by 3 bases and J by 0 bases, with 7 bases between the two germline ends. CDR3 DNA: TGTGCCAGCAGCTTCAGGCAGAGCACAGATACGCAGTATTTT. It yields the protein CASSFRQSTDTQYF.

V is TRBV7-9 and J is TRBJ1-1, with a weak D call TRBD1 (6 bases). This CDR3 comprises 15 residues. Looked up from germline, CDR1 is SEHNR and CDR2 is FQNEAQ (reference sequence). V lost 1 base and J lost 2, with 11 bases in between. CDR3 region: CASSLGGRGNTEAFF. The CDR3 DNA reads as TGTGCCAGCAGCTTAGGGGGCAGGGGAAACACTGAAGCTTTCTTT.

This CDR3 reads CASSYIREIFYNQPQHF. The CDR3 nucleotides are TGTGCCAGCAGTTACATCAGGGAAATTTTCTACAATCAGCCCCAGCATTTT. The chain joins TRBV21-1 to TRBJ1-5; the table gives TRBD1 as D, unverified against the DNA. TRBV21-1 is reported as a pseudogene. The CDR3 spans 17 residues.

The chain's CDR3 is CASSPSSYNEQFF. In DNA, the CDR3 is TGTGCCAGCAGCCCGAGCTCCTACAATGAGCAGTTCTTC. The genes are TRBV2 and TRBJ2-1; D gene ambiguous. The CDR3 has 13 amino acids. Germline values: CDR1 SNHLY, CDR2 FYNNEI. Between the trimmed V and J ends, which lost 6 bases and 0 bases, there was a span of 6 bases.

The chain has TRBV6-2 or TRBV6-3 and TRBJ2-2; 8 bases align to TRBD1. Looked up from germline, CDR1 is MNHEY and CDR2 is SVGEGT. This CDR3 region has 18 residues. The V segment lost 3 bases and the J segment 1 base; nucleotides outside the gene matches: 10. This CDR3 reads CASSYSLGTGLNTGELFF. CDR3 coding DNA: TGTGCCAGCAGTTATTCTCTTGGGACAGGACTGAACACCGGGGAGCTGTTTTTT.

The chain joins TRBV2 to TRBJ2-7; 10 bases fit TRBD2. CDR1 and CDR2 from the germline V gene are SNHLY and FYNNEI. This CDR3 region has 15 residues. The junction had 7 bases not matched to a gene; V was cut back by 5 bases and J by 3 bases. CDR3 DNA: TGTGCCAGCAGTCGCGGACTAGCGGCGAACTACGAGCAGTACTTC. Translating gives CASSRGLAANYEQYF.

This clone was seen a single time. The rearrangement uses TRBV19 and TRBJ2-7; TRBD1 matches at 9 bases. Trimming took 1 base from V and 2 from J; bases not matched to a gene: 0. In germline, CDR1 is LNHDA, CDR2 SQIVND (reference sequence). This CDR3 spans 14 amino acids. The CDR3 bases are TGTGCCAGTAGTATAGGGGACAGGGCCTACGAGCAGTACTTC. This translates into CASSIGDRAYEQYF.

In DNA, the CDR3 is TGTGCCACCGCCTTAGCGGGGAACACCTACGAGCAGTACTTC. This gives the protein CATALAGNTYEQYF. This chain joins TRBV3-1 (or the pseudogene TRBV3-2) and TRBJ2-7; 8 nucleotides line up with TRBD2. The CDR3 is 14 amino acids. The ends lost 10 bases at V and 2 bases at J; junction bases unmatched: 10. The germline V gene has CDR1 LGHDT and CDR2 YNNKEL (reference sequence).

The CDR3 reads CASSYGQGSRKKQYF. The CDR3 DNA sequence: TGTGCCAGCAGTTACGGGCAGGGGAGCCGCAAGAAGCAGTACTTC. The rearrangement joins TRBV6-5 to TRBJ2-7, with D perhaps matching TRBD1 (6 bases). The germline V gene encodes CDR1 MNHEY and CDR2 SVGAGI. CDR3 length equals 15 residues. V lost 2 bases and J lost 8, with 19 bases in between.

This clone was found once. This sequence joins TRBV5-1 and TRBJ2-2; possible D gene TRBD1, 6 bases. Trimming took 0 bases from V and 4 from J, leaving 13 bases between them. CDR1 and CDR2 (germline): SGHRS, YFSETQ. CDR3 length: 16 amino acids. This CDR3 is CASSLVRTVVTGELFF. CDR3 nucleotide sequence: TGCGCCAGCAGCTTGGTGAGGACAGTCGTCACCGGGGAGCTGTTTTTT.

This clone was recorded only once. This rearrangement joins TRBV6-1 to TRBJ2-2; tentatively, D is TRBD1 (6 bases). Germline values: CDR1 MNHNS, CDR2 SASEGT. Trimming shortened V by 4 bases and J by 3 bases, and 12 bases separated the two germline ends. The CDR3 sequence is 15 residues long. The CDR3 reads CASSVGHRDTGELFF. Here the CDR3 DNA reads TGTGCCAGCAGTGTGGGACATCGGGACACCGGGGAGCTGTTTTTT.

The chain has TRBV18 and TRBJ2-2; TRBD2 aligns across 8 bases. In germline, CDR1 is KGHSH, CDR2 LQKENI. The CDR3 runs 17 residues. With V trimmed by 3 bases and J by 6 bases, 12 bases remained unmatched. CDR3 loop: CASSPPVGGENAGELFF. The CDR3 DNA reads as TGTGCCAGCTCACCCCCCGTCGGGGGGGAAAACGCCGGGGAGCTGTTTTTT. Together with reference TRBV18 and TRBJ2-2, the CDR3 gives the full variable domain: NAGVMQNPRHLVRRRGQEARLRCSPMKGHSHVYWYRQLPEEGLKFMVYLQKENIIDESGMPKERFSAEFPKEGPSILRIQQVVRGDSAAYFCASSPPVGGENAGELFFGEGSRLTVL.

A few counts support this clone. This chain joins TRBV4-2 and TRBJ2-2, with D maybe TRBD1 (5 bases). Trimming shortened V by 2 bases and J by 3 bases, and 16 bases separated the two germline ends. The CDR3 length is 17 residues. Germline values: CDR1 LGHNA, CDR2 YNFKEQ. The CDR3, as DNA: TGTGCCAGCAGCCAAAAAAGGGCAGGGTTCTACACCGGGGAGCTGTTTTTT. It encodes CASSQKRAGFYTGELFF.

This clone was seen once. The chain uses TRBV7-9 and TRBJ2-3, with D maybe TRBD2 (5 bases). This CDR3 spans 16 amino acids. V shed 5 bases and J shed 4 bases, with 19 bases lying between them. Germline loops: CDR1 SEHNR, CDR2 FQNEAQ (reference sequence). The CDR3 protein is CASSPRGLALADTQYF. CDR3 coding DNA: TGTGCCAGCAGCCCCCGAGGACTCGCCCTCGCAGATACGCAGTATTTT.